These 15 T cell receptor beta chains share one sample of origin, sequenced in a study of tumor and adjacent non-tumor tissue in lung cancer. This sample's RNA came from whole unsorted tissue. Three rounds of nested PCR, following a modified ARM-PCR protocol, produced the TCRbeta library. TCRdb redid the calling of the multiplex PCR reads with MiXCR, one entry per CDR3 protein. This sample has 75,000 to 95,000 distinct CDR3 sequences, with around 64% found just once. Sample: lung tumor tissue. Receptor source: a man aged 55-75 years with non-small cell lung cancer.

As to this clonotype: Since a much larger clone is just one base distant, this may be a read error. The gene calls are TRBV7-9 and TRBJ2-2; 14 bases agree with TRBD2. This CDR3 has 18 amino acids. Germline V gives CDR1 SEHNR, CDR2 FQNEAQ (reference sequence). CDR3 nucleotide sequence: TGTGTCAGCAGCCGGGTGACTAGCGGGAGGGCCGGCACCGGGGAGCTGTTTTTT. This gives the protein CVSSRVTSGRAGTGELFF.

The chain is built from TRBV11-2 and TRBJ2-1, with D perhaps TRBD2 (6 bases). The CDR3 spans 15 residues. Germline V gives CDR1 SGHAT, CDR2 FQNNGV. V lost 5 bases and J lost 7, with 18 bases in between. CDR3 nucleotide sequence: TGTGCCAGCAGCCTCCAGGAGGGAGGTAGAAATGAGCAGTTCTTC. This translates into CASSLQEGGRNEQFF.

The V call is TRBV6-2 or TRBV6-3, the J call TRBJ2-5, with 10 bases lining up with TRBD1. CDR3 length: 16 residues. Germline lookup yields CDR1 MNHEY and CDR2 SVGEGT. Trimming at V came to 10 bases and at J to 2 bases, leaving 13 bases not matched to a gene. The CDR3 DNA reads as TGTGCCAACAGACGGACAGGGGGGGCCATACAAGAGACCCAGTACTTC. This sequence encodes CANRRTGGAIQETQYF.

This clonotype was found many times. The V and J genes are TRBV5-1 and TRBJ2-5; maybe TRBD1 (5 bases). V was pared by 4 bases and J by 1 base, with 11 bases between. Germline values: CDR1 SGHRS, CDR2 YFSETQ. The CDR3 length is 14 residues. DNA of the CDR3: TGCGCCAGCAGCCGAGGACAAACCCAAGAGACCCAGTACTTC. Protein product: CASSRGQTQETQYF.

As for this clonotype: One end of the junction is discordant with germline, which a read error may explain. This rearrangement joins TRBV11-2 to TRBJ2-3; D remains unclear. The CDR3 is 13 residues long. The germline V gene has CDR1 SGHAT and CDR2 FQNNGV. CDR3 amino acids: CASRFANTDAQYF. CDR3 DNA: TGTGCCAGCAGATTTGCCAACACAGATGCGCAGTATTTT. The entire variable domain, with the rest obtained from reference TRBV11-2 and TRBJ2-3, is as follows: EAGVAQSPRYKIIEKRQSVAFWCNPISGHATLYWYQQILGQGPKLLIQFQNNGVVDDSQLPKDRFSAERLKGVDSTLKIQPAKLEDSAVYLCASRFANTDAQYFGPGTRLTVL.

Turning to this clonotype: An end of the junction differs from the germline gene, which may be a read error. The chain couples TRBV4-2 to TRBJ2-1; tentatively, D is TRBD1 (6 bases). Germline CDR1 LGHNA, CDR2 YNFKEQ. This CDR3 region has 13 residues. CDR3 bases: TGTGTCAGCAGCCAAGACTTGGGACATGAGCTGTTCTTC. Its translation: CVSSQDLGHELFF.

This chain connects TRBV7-2 to TRBJ2-3; possible D gene TRBD1, 5 bases. Germline V gene lookup returns CDR1 SGHTA and CDR2 FQGNSA. This CDR3 is 14 amino acids long. Trimming took off 3 bases at V and 4 bases at J, with 11 bases between the two ends. The CDR3, as DNA: TGTGCCAGCAGCTTCGGAGTGACAGCAGATACGCAGTATTTT. Residues: CASSFGVTADTQYF.

This clonotype was seen at least ten times. This chain uses TRBV12-3 or TRBV12-4 with TRBJ1-1; no reliable D call. The CDR3 contains 13 residues. V was trimmed by 5 bases and J by 0 bases, leaving 7 bases between them. The CDR3 spells CASSRTVNTEAFF. CDR3 coding DNA: TGTGCCAGCAGTCGGACGGTGAACACTGAAGCTTTCTTT.

As to this clonotype: Since a much larger clone is just one base distant, this may be a read error. The V and J genes are TRBV28 and TRBJ2-7; 8 nucleotides line up with TRBD1. CDR1 is MDHEN and CDR2 is SYDVKM in the germline V gene. The CDR3 has 15 amino acids. The chain's CDR3 is CTSSPRGTGSYEQYF. The CDR3 DNA reads TGTACCAGCAGCCCCCGGGGGACAGGCTCCTACGAGCAGTACTTC.

This clonotype was seen a handful of times. It is likely a read error, because the conserved phenylalanine at the end of the CDR3 is missing. The chain employs TRBV30 and TRBJ2-1, with D perhaps matching TRBD1 or TRBD2 (5 bases each). This CDR3 region has 15 residues. The V and J ends lost 0 bases and 5 bases respectively, with 14 bases between them. CDR1 and CDR2 from the germline V gene are GTSNPN and SVGIG (reference sequence). The CDR3 sequence: CAWSVLWGSDNEQFL. In DNA, the CDR3 is TGTGCCTGGAGTGTACTGTGGGGGTCCGACAATGAGCAGTTCTTA.

A word on this clonotype: Because the CDR3 is missing its conserved closing phenylalanine or tryptophan, this is likely a read error. V is TRBV11-1 and J is TRBJ2-7, with D maybe TRBD1 (5 bases). Germline CDR1 reads SGHAT; CDR2 reads FQDESV (reference sequence). The CDR3 extends over 15 amino acids. CDR3 bases: TGTGCCAACAGCTTAGTGACAGTAGGTACTCGCGAGCAGTACTAC. Amino acids: CANSLVTVGTREQYY.

On this clonotype itself: At one of its ends the junction is not consistent with the germline gene, which may arise from a read error. J is TRBJ1-6 and V is TRBV6-5, with 9 bases fitting TRBD1. Germline CDR1 reads MNHEY; CDR2 reads SVGAGI. This CDR3 contains 15 residues. The CDR3 here is CTSLFGGQGWSPLHF. Here the CDR3 DNA reads TGTACCAGCTTATTTGGGGGACAGGGTTGGTCACCCCTCCACTTT.

The chain carries TRBV16 and TRBJ1-5; 7 bases agree with TRBD1. The CDR3 is 13 residues long. The germline gives CDR1 KGHSY, CDR2 FQNENV. J was trimmed by 6 bases and V by 9 bases; bases with no gene match: 8. The CDR3 is CASTRQGCQPQHF. CDR3 nucleotide sequence: TGTGCCAGTACCCGACAGGGCTGTCAGCCCCAGCATTTT.

As for this clonotype: At one boundary the junction diverges from the germline segment, which might be a read error. V usage is TRBV7-9 and J usage is TRBJ1-5; 7 bases align to TRBD1. CDR3 length: 13 amino acids. CDR1 is SEHNR, CDR2 FQNEAQ, per germline (reference sequence). Written as DNA, the CDR3 is TGTACCAGTAGCCCTGGACAGGATCAGCCCCAGCATTTT. Amino acids: CTSSPGQDQPQHF.

Remarks on this clonotype: The junction does not match germline at one end; this may be a read error. The chain uses TRBV12-3 or TRBV12-4 and TRBJ2-1, with D hard to call. The CDR3 covers 12 residues. Here the CDR3 DNA reads TGTGTCAGTAGTTTCTCGATCAATGAGCAGATCTTC. Translating gives CVSSFSINEQIF.